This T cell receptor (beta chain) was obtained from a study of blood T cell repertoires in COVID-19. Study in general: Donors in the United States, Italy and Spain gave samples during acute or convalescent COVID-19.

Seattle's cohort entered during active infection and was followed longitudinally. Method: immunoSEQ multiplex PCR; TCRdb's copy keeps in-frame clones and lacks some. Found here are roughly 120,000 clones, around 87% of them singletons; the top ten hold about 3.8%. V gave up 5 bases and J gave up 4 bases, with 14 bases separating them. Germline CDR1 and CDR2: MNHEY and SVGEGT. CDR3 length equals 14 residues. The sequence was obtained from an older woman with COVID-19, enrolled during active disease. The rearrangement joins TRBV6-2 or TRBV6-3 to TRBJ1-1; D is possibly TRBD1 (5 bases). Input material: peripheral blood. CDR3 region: CASSPRGLSTEAFF. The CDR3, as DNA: TGTGCCAGCAGTCCCCGGGGGTTGAGCACTGAAGCTTTCTTT.